This T cell receptor beta chain emerged from a study of siplizumab effects on memory and regulatory T cells. Study results and limitations: It was not possible to assign a naive or memory phenotype to roughly 80-95% of proliferating CD4+ or CD8+ clones. There was no confirmation of the suppressive function of proliferating Tregs from siplizumab cultures.

Data came from immunoSEQ multiplex PCR; TCRdb stores just in-frame clones and leaves some out. The table has about 100,000 clones, 75% to 95% seen once. CDR3 size: 11 residues. Trimming stripped 2 bases from V and 6 bases from J, with 5 bases between. Germline loops: CDR1 MDHEN, CDR2 SYDVKM. With respect to this clone: Its antigen remains unknown.

The sequenced sample consisted of CD4+ T cells sorted from blood. The V and J genes are TRBV28 and TRBJ2-7; D gene uncertain. This TCR was recovered from a human donor in good health. The CDR3 DNA follows: TGTGCCAGCAGTTTAGATTCCGAGCAGTACTTC. The encoded protein is CASSLDSEQYF.